Listed below are T cell receptor beta chains from one sample, sequenced in a study of T cell repertoires in cytomegalovirus infection. MiXCR, run by TCRdb on the reads, gives a single entry per CDR3 protein. Seen here are some 300,000 distinct CDR3 sequences, roughly 15% observed once, and the top ten hold around 9%. The sample was PBMCs. Every receptor here comes from a human donor in good health (CMV status not recorded). Some clones in this sample may be carry-over from other donors' samples. CDR3s include the opening cysteine and the closing phenylalanine or tryptophan. The D gene is left open where the match is weak.

j_call v_call d_call cdr3_aa
TRBJ2-2 TRBV29-1 NA CSVVEREIEELFF
TRBJ2-1 TRBV29-1 NA CSAWGLSYNEQFF
TRBJ2-1 TRBV7-9 NA CASSLGVSNEQFF
TRBJ1-6 TRBV20-1 NA CSARNRDGNSPLHF
TRBJ2-2 TRBV2 NA CASSGGRAVGELFF
TRBJ1-5 TRBV4-1 NA CASSQDPDQPQHF
TRBJ2-7 TRBV14 NA CASSQIAGPSSYEQYF
TRBJ2-5 TRBV5-6 TRBD2 CASSLSGGSRPKGETQYF
TRBJ1-4 TRBV29-1 NA CSVERGGNEKLFF
TRBJ2-5 TRBV11-2 NA CASSALEGKQETQYF
TRBJ2-7 TRBV20-1 TRBD2 CSAGGLAGGPGEQYF
TRBJ2-3 TRBV6-4 NA CASSDSASSTDTQYF
TRBJ2-3 TRBV11-2 NA CASSLDRTGEAQYF
TRBJ1-1 TRBV29-1 NA CSVEDRVARTEAFF
TRBJ2-5 TRBV10-2 NA CASGVSELETQYF
TRBJ2-2 TRBV7-3 NA CASSSLGLNTGELFF
TRBJ2-1 TRBV6-2/TRBV6-3 NA CASSVARRSYNEQFF